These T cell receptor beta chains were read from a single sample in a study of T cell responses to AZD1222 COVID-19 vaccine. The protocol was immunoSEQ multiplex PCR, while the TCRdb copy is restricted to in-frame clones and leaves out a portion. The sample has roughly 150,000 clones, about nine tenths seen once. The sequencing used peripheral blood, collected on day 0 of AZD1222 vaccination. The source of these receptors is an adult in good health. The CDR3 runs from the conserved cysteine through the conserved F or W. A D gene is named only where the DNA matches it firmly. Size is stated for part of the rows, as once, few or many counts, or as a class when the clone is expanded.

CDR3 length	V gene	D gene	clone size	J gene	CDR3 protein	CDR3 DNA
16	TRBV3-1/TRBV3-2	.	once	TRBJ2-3	CASTLDSRGPTDTQYF	TGTGCCAGCACCCTCGACTCACGGGGCCCCACAGATACGCAGTATTTT
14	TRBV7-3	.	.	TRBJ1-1	CASSLRERNTEAFF	TGTGCCAGCAGCTTAAGGGAGAGGAACACTGAAGCTTTCTTT
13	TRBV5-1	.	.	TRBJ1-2	CASRPLSGDGYTF	TGCGCCAGCAGGCCACTTTCAGGGGACGGCTACACCTTC
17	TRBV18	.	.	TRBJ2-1	CASSLTGRLLIDNEQFF	TGTGCCAGCTCACTTACGGGACGACTACTTATAGACAATGAGCAGTTCTTC
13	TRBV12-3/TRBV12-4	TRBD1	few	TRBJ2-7	CASSPGTGREQYF	TGTGCCAGCAGCCCCGGGACAGGGAGAGAGCAGTACTTC
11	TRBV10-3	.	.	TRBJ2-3	CAISQADTQYF	TGTGCCATCAGTCAAGCCGATACGCAGTATTTT
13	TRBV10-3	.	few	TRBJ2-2	CAISEQPTGELFF	TGTGCCATCAGTGAACAGCCCACCGGGGAGCTGTTTTTT
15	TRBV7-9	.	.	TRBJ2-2	CASSAQQGLNGELFF	TGTGCCAGCAGCGCCCAGCAGGGGCTTAACGGGGAGCTGTTTTTT
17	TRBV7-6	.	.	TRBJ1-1	CASSPRGSNNMNTEAFF	TGTGCCAGCAGCCCGCGGGGCAGTAATAATATGAACACTGAAGCTTTCTTT
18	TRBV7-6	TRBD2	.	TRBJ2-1	CASSLRVPGTSSYNEQFF	TGTGCCAGCAGCTTACGAGTACCCGGGACTAGCTCCTACAATGAGCAGTTCTTC
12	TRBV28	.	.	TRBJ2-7	CASSWTFYEQYF	TGTGCCAGCAGCTGGACATTTTACGAGCAGTACTTC
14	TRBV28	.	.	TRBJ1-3	CASRPGSSGNTIYF	TGTGCCAGCAGGCCGGGAAGCTCTGGAAACACCATATATTTT
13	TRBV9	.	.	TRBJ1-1	CASSSAPGSEAFF	TGTGCCAGCTCATCAGCCCCGGGGAGTGAAGCTTTCTTT
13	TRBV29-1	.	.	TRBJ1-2	CSVEERAVYGYTF	TGCAGCGTTGAAGAACGGGCGGTCTATGGCTACACCTTC
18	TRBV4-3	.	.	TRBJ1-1	CASSQEFGRTRKNTEAFF	TGCGCCAGCAGCCAAGAGTTTGGGAGAACACGAAAGAACACTGAAGCTTTCTTT
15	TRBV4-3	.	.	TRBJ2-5	CASSQVLGLGETQYF	TGCGCCAGCAGCCAAGTTTTGGGACTGGGAGAGACCCAGTACTTC
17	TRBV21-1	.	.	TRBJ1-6	CASSKAQQGLYNSPLHF	TGTGCCAGCAGCAAAGCGCAACAGGGACTATATAATTCACCCCTCCACTTT
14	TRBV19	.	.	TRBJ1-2	CASTSGRGNYGYTF	TGTGCCAGTACAAGTGGCAGGGGTAACTATGGCTACACCTTC
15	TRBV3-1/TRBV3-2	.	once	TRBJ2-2	CASSLRARDTGELFF	TGTGCCAGCAGCCTCCGGGCCCGGGACACCGGGGAGCTGTTTTTT
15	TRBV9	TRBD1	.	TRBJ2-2	CASSVAAGGTGELFF	TGTGCCAGCAGCGTAGCGGCAGGGGGCACCGGGGAGCTGTTTTTT
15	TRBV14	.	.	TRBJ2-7	CASSQTGTATYEQYF	TGTGCCAGCAGCCAAACCGGGACCGCCACCTACGAGCAGTACTTC
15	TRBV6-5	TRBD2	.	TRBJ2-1	CASSYRGVSYNEQFF	TGTGCCAGCAGTTACCGGGGGGTCTCCTACAATGAGCAGTTCTTC
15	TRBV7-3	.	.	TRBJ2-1	CASSPGLSSYNEQFF	TGTGCCAGCAGCCCCGGACTGAGCTCCTACAATGAGCAGTTCTTC
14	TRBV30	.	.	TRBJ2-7	CAWSASSIVYEQYF	TGTGCCTGGAGTGCTTCCTCGATTGTCTACGAGCAGTACTTC
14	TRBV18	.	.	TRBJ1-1	CASSPPAGRTEAFF	TGTGCCAGCTCACCTCCGGCAGGACGCACTGAAGCTTTCTTT
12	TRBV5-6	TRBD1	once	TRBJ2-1	CASSPGQDEQFF	TGTGCCAGCAGTCCAGGACAGGATGAGCAGTTCTTC
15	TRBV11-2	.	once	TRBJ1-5	CASSLATGGHQPQHF	TGTGCCAGCAGCTTAGCCACGGGAGGGCATCAGCCCCAGCATTTT
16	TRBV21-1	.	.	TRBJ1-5	CASALRDRVSNQPQHF	TGTGCCAGCGCACTACGGGACAGGGTCTCTAATCAGCCCCAGCATTTT
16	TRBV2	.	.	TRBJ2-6	CASRRQGSSGANVLTF	TGTGCCAGCCGGCGGCAGGGCTCCTCTGGGGCCAACGTCCTGACTTTC
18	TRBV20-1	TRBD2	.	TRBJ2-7	CSASLGSGASISSYEQYF	TGCAGTGCTAGTCTGGGTAGCGGGGCCTCAATTAGCTCCTACGAGCAGTACTTC
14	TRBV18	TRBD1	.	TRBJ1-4	CASSPSRDRERLFF	TGTGCCAGCTCACCTTCCCGGGACAGGGAAAGACTGTTTTTT
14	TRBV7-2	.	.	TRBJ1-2	CASSPTQGIYGYTF	TGTGCCAGCAGCCCCACCCAGGGAATCTATGGCTACACCTTC
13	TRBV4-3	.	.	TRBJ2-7	CASSPETGFEQYF	TGCGCCAGCAGCCCGGAGACAGGATTCGAGCAGTACTTC
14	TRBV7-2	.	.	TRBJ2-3	CASSSFLSTDTQYF	TGTGCCAGCAGCTCCTTCCTCAGCACAGATACGCAGTATTTT
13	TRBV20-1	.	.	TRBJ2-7	CSASGHSGSEQYF	TGCAGTGCTAGTGGACACAGCGGGTCCGAGCAGTACTTC
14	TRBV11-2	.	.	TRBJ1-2	CASSPPIPNYGYTF	TGTGCCAGCAGCCCCCCTATACCTAACTATGGCTACACCTTC
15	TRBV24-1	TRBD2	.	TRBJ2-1	CATSRLADDTNEQFF	TGTGCCACCAGTCGACTAGCGGATGATACGAATGAGCAGTTCTTC
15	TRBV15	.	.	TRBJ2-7	CATSREAGRTYEQYF	TGTGCCACCAGCAGAGAGGCAGGGAGGACCTACGAGCAGTACTTC
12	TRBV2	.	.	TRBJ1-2	CAENQGRYGYTF	TGTGCCGAAAACCAGGGTCGCTATGGCTACACCTTC
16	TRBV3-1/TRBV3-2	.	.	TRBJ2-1	CASSEGGAGRSNEQFF	TGTGCCAGCAGCGAAGGGGGGGCGGGAAGATCCAATGAGCAGTTCTTC
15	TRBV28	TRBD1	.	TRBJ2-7	CASSLLQGAPYEQYF	TGTGCCAGCAGTTTGTTACAGGGGGCCCCCTACGAGCAGTACTTC
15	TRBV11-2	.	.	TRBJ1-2	CASSLDPRGGYGYTF	TGTGCCAGCAGCTTAGATCCCCGGGGTGGCTATGGCTACACCTTC
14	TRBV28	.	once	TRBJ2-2	CASSSIGGTGELFF	TGTGCCAGCAGTTCGATCGGAGGAACCGGGGAGCTGTTTTTT
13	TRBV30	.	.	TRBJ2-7	CAWRGTAAYEQYF	TGTGCCTGGAGGGGGACCGCAGCCTACGAGCAGTACTTC
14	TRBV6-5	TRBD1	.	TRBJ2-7	CASMALTGPYEQYF	TGTGCCAGCATGGCCCTGACAGGGCCCTACGAGCAGTACTTC
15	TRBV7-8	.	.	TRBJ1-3	CASSAPDSSGNTIYF	TGTGCCAGCAGCGCTCCGGACAGCTCTGGAAACACCATATATTTT
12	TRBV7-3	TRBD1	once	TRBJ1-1	CASSLDRGEAFF	TGTGCCAGCAGCTTAGACAGGGGTGAAGCTTTCTTT
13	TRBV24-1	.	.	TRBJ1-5	CATSDYQNQPQHF	TGTGCCACCAGTGATTATCAAAATCAGCCCCAGCATTTT
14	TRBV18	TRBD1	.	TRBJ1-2	CASSPQQGAYGYTF	TGTGCCAGCTCACCCCAACAGGGGGCTTATGGCTACACCTTC
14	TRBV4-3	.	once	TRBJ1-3	CASSPWVSGNTIYF	TGCGCCAGCAGCCCTTGGGTTTCTGGAAACACCATATATTTT
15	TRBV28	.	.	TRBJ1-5	CASSLPGGAKQPQHF	TGTGCCAGCAGCCTACCAGGCGGGGCGAAGCAGCCCCAGCATTTT